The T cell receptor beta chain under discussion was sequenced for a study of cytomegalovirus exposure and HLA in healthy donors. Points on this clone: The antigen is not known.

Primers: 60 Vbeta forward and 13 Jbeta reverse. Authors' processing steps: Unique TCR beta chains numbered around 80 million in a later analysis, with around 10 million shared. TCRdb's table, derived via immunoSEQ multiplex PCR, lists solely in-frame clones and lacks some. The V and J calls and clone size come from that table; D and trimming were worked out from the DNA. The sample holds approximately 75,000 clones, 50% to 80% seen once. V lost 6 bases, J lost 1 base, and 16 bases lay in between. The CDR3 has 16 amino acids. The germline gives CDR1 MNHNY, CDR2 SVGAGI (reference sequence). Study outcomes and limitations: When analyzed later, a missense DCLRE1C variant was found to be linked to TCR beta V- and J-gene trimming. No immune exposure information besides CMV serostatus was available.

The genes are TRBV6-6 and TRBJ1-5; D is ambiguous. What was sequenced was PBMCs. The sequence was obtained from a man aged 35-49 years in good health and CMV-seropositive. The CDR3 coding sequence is TGTGCCAGCAGCCACCCGCCGGGGTTCAGCAATCAGCCCCAGCATTTT. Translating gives CASSHPPGFSNQPQHF.